This TCR beta chain was recovered during a study of CD8 T cells in ankylosing spondylitis (dated by TCRdb to between 2016 and 2019). For context, the study as a whole: The study profiled T cell receptor beta repertoires in healthy donors and ankylosing spondylitis patients to find disease-linked TCR variants. The full study cohort comprised about 25 ankylosing spondylitis patients and some 100 healthy donors. Samples of peripheral blood were taken, and for ankylosing spondylitis patients, synovial fluid was collected as well.

The instrument was an Illumina HiSeq 2500. Quantitative 5'-RACE with molecular barcodes was the method used to prepare the TCR beta libraries. The authors' analysis ran thus. To identify disease-linked TCR variants, a new computational method was used, one built on a probabilistic model of VDJ rearrangement. The raw public reads went through TCRdb reprocessing: fastp at Q25, MiXCR clone calling, in-frame beta chains kept. Rows with one shared CDR3 protein collapse into an entry with the most common genes and DNA. These V and J calls rely on TCRdb rather than the paper's analysis. In this sample the table shows over 110,000 distinct CDR3 sequences, roughly 8% of which occur a single time. The ten largest clonotypes hold about 7.1% of the sample. The paper's findings and limits, for the study overall: The disease-linked clones were reported as significantly enriched in matched synovial fluid samples from ankylosing spondylitis patients. Some TCR beta motif variants had previously been reported in synovial fluid and blood of reactive arthritis patients, which suggested common disease-initiation mechanisms. The disease-linked clones had a CD8+ phenotype and were found at relatively low frequencies in peripheral blood. Blood from ankylosing spondylitis patients appeared to be characterized by a TCR beta motif composed of about eight highly homologous amino acid variants.

This clonotype was seen many times. Its antigen is currently not known. No base-level quality is on record; no much larger clone is a single base apart. For each ankylosing spondylitis patient, the synovial fluid sample was matched to a blood sample from that same patient. The junction carries 16 bases between V and J, which are trimmed by 6 bases and 8 bases respectively. The CDR3 holds 13 amino acids from the cysteine to the phenylalanine. The CDR3 DNA has 39 bases and is translated from base 1. The germline V gene yields MDHEN for CDR1 and SYDVKM for CDR2. The sequenced sample was synovial fluid, either unsorted or a sorted T cell fraction (not recorded which). This TCR was sampled from a male donor with ankylosing spondylitis. The chain links TRBV28 with TRBJ1-2, with a weak D call of TRBD1 (6 bases match). The CDR3 loop reads CASRSDPGQGYTF. The sequenced DNA is TGTGCCAGCAGGTCCGACCCAGGACAGGGCTACACCTTC.